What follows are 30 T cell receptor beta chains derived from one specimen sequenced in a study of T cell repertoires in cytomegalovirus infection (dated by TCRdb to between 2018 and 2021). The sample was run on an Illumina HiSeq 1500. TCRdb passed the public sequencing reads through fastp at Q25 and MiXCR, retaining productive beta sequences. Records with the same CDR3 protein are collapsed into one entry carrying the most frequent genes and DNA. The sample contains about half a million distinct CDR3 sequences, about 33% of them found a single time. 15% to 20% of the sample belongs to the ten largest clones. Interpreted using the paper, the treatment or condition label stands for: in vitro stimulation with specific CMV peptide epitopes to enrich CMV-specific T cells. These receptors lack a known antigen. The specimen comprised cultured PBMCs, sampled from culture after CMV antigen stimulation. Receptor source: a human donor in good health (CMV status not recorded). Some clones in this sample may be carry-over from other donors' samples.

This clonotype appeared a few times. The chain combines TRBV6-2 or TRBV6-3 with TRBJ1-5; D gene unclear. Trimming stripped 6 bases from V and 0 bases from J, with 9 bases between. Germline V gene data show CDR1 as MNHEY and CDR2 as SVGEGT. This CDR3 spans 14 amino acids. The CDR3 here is CASSPDTSNQPQHF. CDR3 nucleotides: TGTGCCAGCAGCCCCGACACTAGCAATCAGCCCCAGCATTTT.

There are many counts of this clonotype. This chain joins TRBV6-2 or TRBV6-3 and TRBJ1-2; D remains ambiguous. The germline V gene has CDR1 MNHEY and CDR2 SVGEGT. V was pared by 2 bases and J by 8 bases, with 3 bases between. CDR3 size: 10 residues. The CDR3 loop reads CASSYPGYTF. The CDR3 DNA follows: TGTGCCAGCAGTTACCCGGGCTACACCTTC.

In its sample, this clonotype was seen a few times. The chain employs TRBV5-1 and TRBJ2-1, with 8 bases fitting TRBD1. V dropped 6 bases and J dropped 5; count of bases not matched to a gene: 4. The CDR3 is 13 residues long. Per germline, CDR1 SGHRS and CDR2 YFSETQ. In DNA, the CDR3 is TGCGCCAGCACTCAGGGGGCGAACAATGAGCAGTTCTTC. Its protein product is CASTQGANNEQFF.

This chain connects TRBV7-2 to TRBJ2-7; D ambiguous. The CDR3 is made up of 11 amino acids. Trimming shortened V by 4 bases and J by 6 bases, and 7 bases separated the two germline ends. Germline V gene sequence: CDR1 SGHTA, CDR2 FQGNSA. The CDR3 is CASSSGPEQYF. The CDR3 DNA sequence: TGTGCCAGCAGCTCCGGCCCCGAGCAGTACTTC.

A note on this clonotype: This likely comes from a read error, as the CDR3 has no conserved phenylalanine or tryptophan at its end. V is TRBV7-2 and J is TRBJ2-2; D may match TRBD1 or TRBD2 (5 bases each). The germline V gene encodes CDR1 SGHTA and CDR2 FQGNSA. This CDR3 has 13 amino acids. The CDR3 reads CASSFGHFGDLFV. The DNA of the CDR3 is TGTGCCAGCAGCTTCGGACACTTCGGGGATCTGTTTGTT.

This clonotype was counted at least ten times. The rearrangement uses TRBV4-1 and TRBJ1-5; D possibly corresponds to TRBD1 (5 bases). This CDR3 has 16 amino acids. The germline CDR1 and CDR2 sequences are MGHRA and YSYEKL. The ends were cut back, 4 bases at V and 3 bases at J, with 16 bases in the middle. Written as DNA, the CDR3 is TGCGCCAGCAGCCTGGGACGAGGTCGGAACAATCAGCCCCAGCATTTT. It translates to CASSLGRGRNNQPQHF.

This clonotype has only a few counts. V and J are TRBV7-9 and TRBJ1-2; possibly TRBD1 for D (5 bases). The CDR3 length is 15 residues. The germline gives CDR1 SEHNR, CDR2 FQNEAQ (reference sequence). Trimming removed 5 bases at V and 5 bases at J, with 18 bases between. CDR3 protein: CASSPGPEIIYGYTF. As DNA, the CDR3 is TGTGCCAGCAGCCCGGGACCCGAGATTATTTATGGCTACACCTTC.

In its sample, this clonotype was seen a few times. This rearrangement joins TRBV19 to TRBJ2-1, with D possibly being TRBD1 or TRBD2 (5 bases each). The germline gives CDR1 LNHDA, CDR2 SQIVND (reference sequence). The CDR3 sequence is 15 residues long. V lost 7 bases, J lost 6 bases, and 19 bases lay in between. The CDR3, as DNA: TGTGCCAGTATGGTCGGGACGCTTTTTATCAATGAGCAGTTCTTC. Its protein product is CASMVGTLFINEQFF.

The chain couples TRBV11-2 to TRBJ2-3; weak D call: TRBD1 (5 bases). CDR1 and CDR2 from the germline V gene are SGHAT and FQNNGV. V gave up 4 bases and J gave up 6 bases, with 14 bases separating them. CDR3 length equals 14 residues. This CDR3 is CASSSVNSGDTQYF. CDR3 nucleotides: TGTGCCAGCAGCTCCGTAAACTCAGGGGATACGCAGTATTTT.

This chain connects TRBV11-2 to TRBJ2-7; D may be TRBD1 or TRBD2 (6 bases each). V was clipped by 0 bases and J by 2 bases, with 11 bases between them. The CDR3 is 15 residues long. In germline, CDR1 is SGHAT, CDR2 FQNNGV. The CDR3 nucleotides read TGTGCCAGCAGCTTAGAGGGGGCTAGCGCCTACGAGCAGTACGTC. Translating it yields CASSLEGASAYEQYV.

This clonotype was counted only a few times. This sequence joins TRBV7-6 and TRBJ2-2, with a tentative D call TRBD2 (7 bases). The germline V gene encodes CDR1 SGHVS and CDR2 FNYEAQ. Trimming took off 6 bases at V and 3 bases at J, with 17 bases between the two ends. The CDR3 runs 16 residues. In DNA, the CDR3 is TGTGCCAGCAGAGGCGTGGGGGGGGCTCACACCGGGGAGCTGTTTTTT. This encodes CASRGVGGAHTGELFF.

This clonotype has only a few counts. This chain's CDR3 is CASSLGRLAVMNEQFF. For the CDR3, the DNA is TGTGCCAGCAGCTTAGGGAGACTAGCGGTAATGAATGAGCAGTTCTTC. The gene calls are TRBV7-8 and TRBJ2-1; 9 bases match TRBD2. With 1 base clipped from V and 7 bases from J, the junction kept 8 bases outside the gene matches. This CDR3 spans 16 amino acids. CDR1 is SGHVS, CDR2 FQNEAQ, per germline.

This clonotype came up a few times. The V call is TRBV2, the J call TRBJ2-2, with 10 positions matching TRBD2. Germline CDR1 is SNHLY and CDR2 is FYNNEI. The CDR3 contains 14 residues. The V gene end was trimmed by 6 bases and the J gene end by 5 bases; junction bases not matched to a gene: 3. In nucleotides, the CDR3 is TGTGCCAGCAGACTAGCGGGATATACCGGGGAGCTGTTTTTT. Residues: CASRLAGYTGELFF.

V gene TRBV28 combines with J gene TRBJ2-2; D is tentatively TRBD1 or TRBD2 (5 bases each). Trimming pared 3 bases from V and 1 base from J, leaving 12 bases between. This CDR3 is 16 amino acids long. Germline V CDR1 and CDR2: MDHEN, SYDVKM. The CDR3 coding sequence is TGTGCCAGCAGTTTCCTCCGGGGCCTGAACACCGGGGAGCTGTTTTTT. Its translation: CASSFLRGLNTGELFF.

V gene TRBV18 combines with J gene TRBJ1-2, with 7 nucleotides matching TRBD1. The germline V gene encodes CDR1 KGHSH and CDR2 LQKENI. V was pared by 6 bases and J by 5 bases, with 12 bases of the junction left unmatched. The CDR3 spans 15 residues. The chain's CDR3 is CASSPAGTASYGYTF. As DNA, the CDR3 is TGTGCCAGCTCCCCGGCGGGGACAGCCAGTTATGGCTACACCTTC.

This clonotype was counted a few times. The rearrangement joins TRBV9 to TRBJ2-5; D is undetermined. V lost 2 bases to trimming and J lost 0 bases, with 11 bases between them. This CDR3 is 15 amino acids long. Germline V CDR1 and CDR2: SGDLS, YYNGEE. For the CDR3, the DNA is TGTGCCAGCAGCGTCGCCACACTGTACCAAGAGACCCAGTACTTC. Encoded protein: CASSVATLYQETQYF.

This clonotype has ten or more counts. The CDR3 DNA is TGTGCCAGCAGCTTAGTGCGACTAGCGGGTCTCCTTCGCTCCTACAATGAGCAGTTCTTC. Its protein is CASSLVRLAGLLRSYNEQFF. The rearrangement joins TRBV7-8 to TRBJ2-1, with 10 bases identical to TRBD2. The CDR3 runs 20 residues. Germline V gene sequence: CDR1 SGHVS, CDR2 FQNEAQ. V lost 1 base and J lost 0; bases outside the gene matches: 12.

In nucleotides, the CDR3 is TGTGCCAGCAAAGAAAGGACCGGGGGCTACACCTTC. Translation: CASKERTGGYTF. This chain connects TRBV19 to TRBJ1-2; D gene unclear. This CDR3 is 12 amino acids long. V lost 9 bases and J lost 8, with 16 bases in between. Germline V gene sequence: CDR1 LNHDA, CDR2 SQIVND (reference sequence).

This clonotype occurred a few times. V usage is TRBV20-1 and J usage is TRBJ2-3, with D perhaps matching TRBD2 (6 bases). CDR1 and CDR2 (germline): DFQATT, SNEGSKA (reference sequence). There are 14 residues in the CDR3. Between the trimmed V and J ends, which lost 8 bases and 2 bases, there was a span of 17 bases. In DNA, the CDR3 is TGCAGTACGCCCGGGACTCGCGTCACAGATACGCAGTATTTT. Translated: CSTPGTRVTDTQYF.

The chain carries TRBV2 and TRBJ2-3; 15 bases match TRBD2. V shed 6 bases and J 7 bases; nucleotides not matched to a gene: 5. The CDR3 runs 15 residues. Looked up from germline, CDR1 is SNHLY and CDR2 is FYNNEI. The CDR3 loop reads CASSPGLAGGHTQYF. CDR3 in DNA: TGTGCCAGCAGCCCGGGACTAGCGGGGGGACATACGCAGTATTTT.

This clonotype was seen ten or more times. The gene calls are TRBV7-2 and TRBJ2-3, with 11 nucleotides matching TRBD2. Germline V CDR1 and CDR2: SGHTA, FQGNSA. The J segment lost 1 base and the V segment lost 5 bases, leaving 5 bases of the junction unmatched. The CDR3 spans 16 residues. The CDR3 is CASSALAGAGTDTQYF. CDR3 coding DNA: TGTGCCAGCAGCGCACTAGCGGGAGCGGGCACAGATACGCAGTATTTT. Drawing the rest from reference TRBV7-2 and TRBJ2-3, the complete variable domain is GAGVSQSPSNKVTEKGKDVELRCDPISGHTALYWYRQSLGQGLEFLIYFQGNSAPDKSGLPSDRFSAERTGGSVSTLTIQRTQQEDSAVYLCASSALAGAGTDTQYFGPGTRLTVL.

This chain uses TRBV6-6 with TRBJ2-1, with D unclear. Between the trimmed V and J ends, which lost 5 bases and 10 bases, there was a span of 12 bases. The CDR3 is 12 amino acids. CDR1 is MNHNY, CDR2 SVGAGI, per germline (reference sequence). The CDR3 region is CASSPTSREQFF. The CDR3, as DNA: TGTGCCAGCAGTCCTACTTCTCGCGAGCAGTTCTTC.

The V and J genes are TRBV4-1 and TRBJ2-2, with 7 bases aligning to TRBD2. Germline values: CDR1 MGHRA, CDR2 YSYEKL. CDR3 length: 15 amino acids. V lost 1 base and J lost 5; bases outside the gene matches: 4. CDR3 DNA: TGCGCCAGCAGCCAAGGGCGGGAGCAAACCGGGGAGCTGTTTTTT. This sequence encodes CASSQGREQTGELFF.

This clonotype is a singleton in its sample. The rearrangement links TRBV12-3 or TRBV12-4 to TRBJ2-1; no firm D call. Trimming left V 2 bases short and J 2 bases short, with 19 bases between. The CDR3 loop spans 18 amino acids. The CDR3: CASSLRSRSFRAYNEQFF. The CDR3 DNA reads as TGTGCCAGCAGTTTAAGAAGCCGCTCCTTCCGGGCCTACAATGAGCAGTTCTTC.

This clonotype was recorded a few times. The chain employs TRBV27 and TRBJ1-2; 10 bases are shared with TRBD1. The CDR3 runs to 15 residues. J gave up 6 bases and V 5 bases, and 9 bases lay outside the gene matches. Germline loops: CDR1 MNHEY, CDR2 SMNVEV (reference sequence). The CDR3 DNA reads TGTGCCAGCAGTAAGGACAGGGGGGGAGTGGATGGCTACACCTTC. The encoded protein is CASSKDRGGVDGYTF.

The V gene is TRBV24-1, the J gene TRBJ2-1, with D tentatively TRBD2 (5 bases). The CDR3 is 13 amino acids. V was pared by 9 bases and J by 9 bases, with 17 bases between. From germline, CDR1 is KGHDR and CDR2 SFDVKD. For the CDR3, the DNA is TGTGCCACCGAGTCCGAGAGGGTTGGTGAGCAGTTCTTC. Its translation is CATESERVGEQFF.

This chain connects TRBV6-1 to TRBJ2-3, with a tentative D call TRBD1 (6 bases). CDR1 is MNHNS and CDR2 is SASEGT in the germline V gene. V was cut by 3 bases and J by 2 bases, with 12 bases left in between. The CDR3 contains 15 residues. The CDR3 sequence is CASSEPSGVTDTQYF. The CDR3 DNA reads TGTGCCAGCAGTGAGCCTTCAGGGGTCACAGATACGCAGTATTTT.

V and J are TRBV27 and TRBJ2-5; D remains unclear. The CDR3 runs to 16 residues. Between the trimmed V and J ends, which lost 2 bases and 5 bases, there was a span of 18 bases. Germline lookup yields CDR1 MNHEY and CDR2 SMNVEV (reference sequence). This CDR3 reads CASSLSYLGLGETQYF. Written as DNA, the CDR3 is TGTGCCAGCAGTTTAAGTTATCTGGGGTTAGGGGAGACCCAGTACTTC.

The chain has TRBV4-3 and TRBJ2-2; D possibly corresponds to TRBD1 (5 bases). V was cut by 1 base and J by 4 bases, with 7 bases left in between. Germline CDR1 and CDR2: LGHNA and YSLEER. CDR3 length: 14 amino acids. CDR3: CASSQGGLTGELFF. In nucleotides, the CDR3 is TGCGCCAGCAGCCAAGGGGGCCTCACCGGGGAGCTGTTTTTT.

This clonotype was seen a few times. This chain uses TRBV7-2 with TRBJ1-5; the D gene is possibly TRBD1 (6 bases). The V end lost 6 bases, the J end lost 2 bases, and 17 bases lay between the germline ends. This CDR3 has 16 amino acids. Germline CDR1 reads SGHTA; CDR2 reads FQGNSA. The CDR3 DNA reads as TGTGCCAGCAGTACTCGGGGGGGCTATGGCAATCAGCCCCAGCATTTT. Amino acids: CASSTRGGYGNQPQHF.